The 13 T cell receptor beta chains given below trace back to one sample, sequenced in a study of tumor and adjacent non-tumor tissue in lung cancer. The library came from three nested PCR rounds adapted from ARM-PCR protocols. Each CDR3 protein is one row after TCRdb ran MiXCR on the multiplex PCR reads. The table lists 40,000 to 50,000 distinct CDR3 sequences, about two thirds of them singletons. This sample's RNA came from whole unsorted tissue. The normal lung tissue was taken more than 3 cm from the tumor edge. Sequencing used distant non-tumor lung tissue. The receptors were sampled from a woman aged 70-85 years with non-small cell lung cancer.

This clonotype was detected a few times. A much larger clone is a single base away; this may be a read error. V gene TRBV20-1 combines with J gene TRBJ1-2, with 7 bases fitting TRBD1. Germline CDR1 is DFQATT and CDR2 is SNEGSKA (reference sequence). The CDR3 totals 15 residues. CDR3 protein: CSLDRGQLKNYDYTF. Here the CDR3 DNA reads TGCAGTCTCGACCGGGGACAGCTTAAGAACTATGACTACACCTTC.

Worth noting for this clonotype: A much bigger clone sits one base away, suggesting this may be a read error. J is TRBJ2-5 and V is TRBV7-3; possible D gene TRBD1, 6 bases. Germline V lookup: CDR1 SGHTA, CDR2 FQGTGA. This CDR3 contains 15 residues. The germline V and J ends were trimmed by 5 bases and 5 bases, with 18 bases remaining between them. The CDR3 here is CASSIRGHGPETQYF. CDR3 nucleotide sequence: TGTGCCAGCAGCATTAGGGGACATGGGCCGGAGACCCAGTACTTC.

This clonotype was detected ten times or more. The chain is built from TRBV10-3 and TRBJ1-1; D remains unclear. Trimming removed 3 bases from V and 11 bases from J, with 13 bases in between. The CDR3 has 12 amino acids. Looked up from germline, CDR1 is ENHRY and CDR2 is SYGVKD. This CDR3 is CAISDFKAVAFF. In DNA form, the CDR3 reads TGTGCCATCAGTGACTTTAAGGCGGTTGCTTTCTTT.

This chain joins TRBV4-2 and TRBJ2-7, with 9 bases matching TRBD2. Germline V gene sequence: CDR1 LGHNA, CDR2 YNFKEQ. V was clipped by 0 bases and J by 5 bases; unmatched bases: 8. The CDR3 totals 16 residues. The CDR3 DNA follows: TGTGCCAGCAGCCAAGATCATAGTAGCGGGAGTAACGAGCAGTACTTC. It translates to CASSQDHSSGSNEQYF.

This rearrangement joins TRBV6-1 to TRBJ2-1, with 12 bases lining up with TRBD2. J lost 8 bases, V lost 7 bases, and 9 bases had no gene match. CDR1 and CDR2 from the germline V gene are MNHNS and SASEGT. The CDR3 is 15 amino acids. CDR3 sequence (DNA): TGTGCCAGCACCGTACTAGCGGGAGGTTGGGATGAGCAGTTCTTC. Residues: CASTVLAGGWDEQFF.

This clonotype was detected only once. This may stem from a read error, because a much larger clone lies one nucleotide away. The genes are TRBV5-1 and TRBJ2-5; 9 bases are shared with TRBD2. The CDR3 has 16 amino acids. CDR1 is SGHRS, CDR2 YFSETQ, per germline. The CDR3, as DNA: TGCGCCAGCGGCTTGGGGGCTAGCGGGAAAGAAGAGACCCAGTACTTC. Translation gives CASGLGASGKEETQYF.

This chain's CDR3 is CAISVPRDNEQFF. The CDR3 DNA follows: TGTGCCATCAGTGTACCCCGTGACAATGAGCAGTTCTTC. This rearrangement joins TRBV10-3 to TRBJ2-1; D remains ambiguous. The V end lost 4 bases, the J end lost 5 bases, and 9 bases lay between the germline ends. This CDR3 comprises 13 residues. CDR1 and CDR2 (germline): ENHRY, SYGVKD.

With respect to this clonotype: One junction end does not reproduce the germline sequence, and a read error may be involved. V gene TRBV11-3 combines with J gene TRBJ2-2; D perhaps matches TRBD2 (5 bases). This CDR3 has 13 residues. The germline gives CDR1 SGHNT, CDR2 YENEEA. The chain's CDR3 is CASNTTRAGELFF. CDR3 in DNA: TGTGCCAGCAACACCACTAGGGCCGGGGAGCTGTTCTTT.

Concerning this clonotype: The germline gene is not matched at one end of the junction; a read error may be the cause. The V call is TRBV6-5, the J call TRBJ2-6; the D call may be TRBD1 or TRBD2 (5 bases each). This CDR3 spans 15 amino acids. The germline gives CDR1 MNHEY, CDR2 SVGAGI. The CDR3 DNA is TGTGGCAGCAGTTCTACTAGATCTGGGACCGACGTCCTGACTTTC. As protein: CGSSSTRSGTDVLTF.

A remark on this clonotype: An end of the junction differs from the germline gene, which may be a read error. V is TRBV12-3 or TRBV12-4 and J is TRBJ2-2; 7 bases map to TRBD2. The CDR3 covers 14 residues. CDR3 residues: CTSRPSGNTGELFF. The CDR3 DNA sequence: TGTACCAGCAGACCTAGCGGAAACACGGGGGAGCTGTTTTTT.

This chain uses TRBV6-6 with TRBJ1-5; D gene ambiguous. The J call may be wrong; the DNA end is better matched by TRBJ2-3. This CDR3 contains 12 residues. Germline values: CDR1 MNHNY, CDR2 SVGAGI (reference sequence). CDR3 nucleotides: TGTGCCAGGAGCTCAATCGGTCAGCCCCAGTATTTT. It encodes CARSSIGQPQYF.

The rearrangement uses TRBV18 and TRBJ2-6; no reliable D call. Germline CDR1 KGHSH, CDR2 LQKENI. The CDR3 totals 15 residues. V was cut by 0 bases and J by 0 bases, with 3 bases left in between. DNA for the CDR3: TGTGCCAGCTCACCACCTAGCTCTGGGGCCAACGTCCTGACTTTC. Its translation: CASSPPSSGANVLTF.

As regards this clonotype: This clone may be a read error of a much larger clone one base away. The chain joins TRBV11-2 to TRBJ2-1; tentative D call: TRBD1 (6 bases). The CDR3 runs 15 residues. Germline V gives CDR1 SGHAT, CDR2 FQNNGV. The CDR3 DNA reads TGTGCCAGGAGCTTGGGCCTGGACAGATACCATGAGCAGTTCTTC. This codes for CARSLGLDRYHEQFF.